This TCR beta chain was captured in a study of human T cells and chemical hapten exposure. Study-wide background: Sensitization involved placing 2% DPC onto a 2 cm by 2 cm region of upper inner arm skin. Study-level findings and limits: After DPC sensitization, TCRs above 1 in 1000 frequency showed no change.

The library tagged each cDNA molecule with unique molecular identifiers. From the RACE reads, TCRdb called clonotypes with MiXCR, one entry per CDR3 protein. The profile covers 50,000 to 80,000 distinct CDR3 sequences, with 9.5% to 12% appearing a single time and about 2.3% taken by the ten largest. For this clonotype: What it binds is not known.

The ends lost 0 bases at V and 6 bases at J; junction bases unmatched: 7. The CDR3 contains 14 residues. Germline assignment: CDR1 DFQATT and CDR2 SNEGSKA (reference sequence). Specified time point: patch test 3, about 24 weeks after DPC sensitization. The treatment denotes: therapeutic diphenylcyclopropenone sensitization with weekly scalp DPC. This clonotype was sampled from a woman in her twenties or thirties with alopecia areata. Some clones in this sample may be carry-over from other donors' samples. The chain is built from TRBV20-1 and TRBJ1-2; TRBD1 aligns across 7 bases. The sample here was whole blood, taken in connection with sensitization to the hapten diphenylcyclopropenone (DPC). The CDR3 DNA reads TGCAGTGCTAGAGATACCAAGACAGGGAATGGCTACACCTTC. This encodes CSARDTKTGNGYTF.